This T cell receptor (beta chain) was captured in a study of T cell responses to AZD1222 COVID-19 vaccine. Study-wide background: Second-dose schedules of about 4 or about 12 weeks were combined.

This clone turned up a few times. Repertoires were generated with immunoSEQ multiplex PCR, while TCRdb's copy carries only in-frame clones and drops some. Among tens of thousands of clones listed, about three quarters were seen once. Trimming removed 6 bases from V and 5 bases from J, with 17 bases in between. Germline CDR1 and CDR2: MNHEY and SMNVEV (reference sequence). The CDR3 extends over 14 amino acids. The input for sequencing was peripheral blood, taken on day 0 of AZD1222 vaccination. This clonotype originated in an adult in good health. This rearrangement joins TRBV27 to TRBJ2-7, with D perhaps matching TRBD1 (6 bases). CDR3 in amino acids: CASSHRRTVDEQYF. CDR3 DNA: TGTGCCAGCAGCCACAGGCGGACAGTAGACGAGCAGTACTTC.